This passage covers 25 T cell receptor beta chains from one sample sequenced in a study of tumor and adjacent non-tumor tissue in lung cancer. RNA was extracted from bulk tissue without any cell sorting. A modified ARM-PCR protocol with three rounds of nested PCR amplified TCRbeta. TCRdb called the multiplex PCR reads again in MiXCR, with one record for every CDR3 protein. The data hold 70,000 to 80,000 distinct CDR3 sequences, with about two thirds observed a single time. Sequencing was done on a sample of lung tumor tissue. The receptors were sampled from a woman between 35 and 50 years old with non-small cell lung cancer.

This chain links TRBV6-5 with TRBJ1-2; D gene uncertain. CDR3 length: 13 residues. The V gene's germline CDR1 is MNHEY and CDR2 SVGAGI. The germline V and J ends were trimmed by 0 bases and 14 bases, with 16 bases remaining between them. CDR3: CASSYSWRVPNTF. CDR3 nucleotide sequence: TGTGCCAGCAGTTACTCGTGGCGGGTGCCTAATACCTTC.

The chain links TRBV29-1 to TRBJ2-3, with 9 bases identical to TRBD2. The germline V gene has CDR1 SQVTM and CDR2 ANQGSEA. Trimming removed 4 bases from V and 3 bases from J; junction bases left unmatched: 17. This CDR3 contains 18 residues. CDR3: CSVGAHSRAGGRTDTQYF. Here the CDR3 DNA reads TGCAGCGTTGGGGCCCACAGTCGGGCGGGAGGGCGTACAGATACGCAGTATTTT.

Details on this clonotype: A junction end diverges from the germline sequence, so it may reflect a read error. The chain joins TRBV4-1 to TRBJ2-5; weak D call: TRBD2 (6 bases). The CDR3 has 15 residues. Germline loops: CDR1 MGHRA, CDR2 YSYEKL. The CDR3 here is CASSRDRGGAETQYF. CDR3 coding DNA: TGCGCCAGCAGCCGAGATCGGGGCGGGGCCGAGACTCAGTACTTC.

This clonotype has ten or more counts. This rearrangement joins TRBV20-1 to TRBJ2-7; perhaps TRBD2 as D (5 bases). Germline V gene data show CDR1 as DFQATT and CDR2 as SNEGSKA (reference sequence). The V end lost 6 bases, the J end lost 2 bases, and 11 bases lay between the germline ends. The CDR3 contains 12 residues. This CDR3 reads CSARPRAYEQYF. The CDR3 DNA reads as TGCAGTGCCCGACCGAGGGCCTACGAGCAGTACTTC.

This clonotype counts as medium-sized (0.01 to 0.1%). The V and J genes are TRBV29-1 and TRBJ1-2; 8 nucleotides agree with TRBD1. The CDR3 extends over 14 amino acids. Germline V lookup: CDR1 SQVTM, CDR2 ANQGSEA. Trimming removed 0 bases from V and 5 bases from J; junction bases left unmatched: 5. For the CDR3, the DNA is TGCAGCGTTGAAGATCTTGGACAGGGATATGGCTACACCTTC. This encodes CSVEDLGQGYGYTF.

V usage is TRBV28 and J usage is TRBJ1-2; 7 positions agree with TRBD1. J gave up 6 bases and V 4 bases, and 8 bases lay outside the gene matches. CDR1 and CDR2 from the germline V gene are MDHEN and SYDVKM. The CDR3 covers 14 residues. This chain's CDR3 is CASSSNWDRNGYTF. CDR3 bases: TGTGCCAGCAGTTCTAACTGGGACAGAAATGGCTACACCTTC.

By share, this clonotype counts as medium-sized. This rearrangement joins TRBV11-2 to TRBJ1-6; 9 bases match TRBD1. The CDR3 is 14 residues long. Germline lookup yields CDR1 SGHAT and CDR2 FQNNGV. V lost 5 bases to trimming and J lost 7 bases; unmatched junction nucleotides: 3. The CDR3 loop is CASSQGTGNSPLHF. CDR3 bases: TGTGCCAGCAGCCAGGGGACAGGGAATTCACCCCTCCACTTT.

A note on this clonotype: Given the absence of the conserved phenylalanine or tryptophan at the CDR3 end, a read error is likely. The DNA is omitted, as the CDR3 cannot be located on it reliably, and the CDR3 follows TCRdb's listing. This rearrangement joins TRBV29-1 to TRBJ2-6; TRBD1 is taken as the D call from the table, unchecked against the DNA. Germline values: CDR1 SQVTM, CDR2 ANQGSEA. The CDR3 totals 15 residues, both ends included. This chain's CDR3 is CSVNSGGYGANVLIY.

This chain links TRBV11-2 with TRBJ2-5; 7 bases fit TRBD2. CDR3 size: 15 residues. Germline V CDR1 and CDR2: SGHAT, FQNNGV. Germline trimming cut 5 bases from V and 5 bases from J; bases unmatched to any gene: 11. The CDR3 sequence is CASSRSTSELETQYF. DNA of the CDR3: TGTGCCAGCAGCCGGTCCACTAGCGAACTGGAGACCCAGTACTTC.

The V gene is TRBV28, the J gene TRBJ2-5; maybe TRBD1 (7 bases). From germline, CDR1 is MDHEN and CDR2 SYDVKM. The CDR3 extends over 17 amino acids. The V end was cut by 3 bases, the J end by 5 bases, with 22 bases between. CDR3 coding DNA: TGTGCCAGCAGTTTGGCTGGAGCGGGCCTCAGGGGGGAGACCCAGTACTTC. It yields the protein CASSLAGAGLRGETQYF.

Worth noting for this clonotype: A read error may produce the germline difference seen at one junction end. The chain couples TRBV5-6 to TRBJ2-2; the match to TRBD2 covers 9 bases. The CDR3 is 15 residues long. Germline V lookup: CDR1 SGHDT, CDR2 YYEEEE. CDR3 in amino acids: CASRFVLAGTEELFF. The DNA for the CDR3 is TGTGCCAGCAGATTCGTACTAGCGGGCACCGAGGAGCTGTTTTTT. Based on the CDR3 plus reference TRBV5-6 and TRBJ2-2, the full variable domain is DAGVTQSPTHLIKTRGQQVTLRCSPKSGHDTVSWYQQALGQGPQFIFQYYEEEERQRGNFPDRFSGHQFPNYSSELNVNALLLGDSALYLCASRFVLAGTEELFFGEGSRLTVL.

Notes on this clonotype: Germline is not matched at one junction end, which may reflect a read error. The chain couples TRBV29-1 to TRBJ2-2, with 8 bases identical to TRBD1. This CDR3 has 15 amino acids. The germline V gene encodes CDR1 SQVTM and CDR2 ANQGSEA. CDR3 in DNA: TGCAGTGTTGGAGGCAGGGGGCGTATGTCCAGGGAGCTGTTTTTT. This codes for CSVGGRGRMSRELFF.

The chain couples TRBV28 to TRBJ2-2, with D maybe TRBD1 (5 bases). Trimming shortened V by 10 bases and J by 7 bases, and 16 bases separated the two germline ends. Germline V gene sequence: CDR1 MDHEN, CDR2 SYDVKM. The CDR3 covers 13 residues. The CDR3 DNA reads as TGTGCCATCAGACCGCAGGGTATCGGGGAGCTGTTTTTT. Its translation: CAIRPQGIGELFF.

This clonotype came up a few times. A much more abundant neighbour one base away suggests this may be a read error. V usage is TRBV14 and J usage is TRBJ2-7; D is uncertain. CDR1 is SGHDN and CDR2 is FVKESK in the germline V gene. The length of the CDR3 is 14 residues. The CDR3 sequence is CANSYRSPPYEQYF. The CDR3 coding sequence is TGTGCCAACAGCTACCGGTCCCCACCCTACGAGCAGTACTTC.

By share, this clonotype ranks as medium-sized (0.01 to 0.1%). This rearrangement joins TRBV6-5 to TRBJ1-5; TRBD1 aligns across 7 bases. This CDR3 contains 15 residues. The trim removed 4 bases at V and 5 bases at J, leaving 8 bases unmatched. Germline assignment: CDR1 MNHEY and CDR2 SVGAGI. CDR3 protein: CASSSTTGVDQPQHF. Here the CDR3 DNA reads TGTGCCAGCAGTTCAACAACAGGGGTCGATCAGCCCCAGCATTTT.

Worth noting for this clonotype: A single base separates this from a much larger clone, so it may be a read error. The gene calls are TRBV29-1 and TRBJ1-2; 7 nucleotides agree with TRBD1. This CDR3 spans 13 amino acids. Germline CDR1 reads SQVTM; CDR2 reads ANQGSEA. The CDR3 sequence: CNVLLEGGSGYTF. The CDR3 DNA sequence: TGCAACGTCCTTTTAGAAGGGGGCTCTGGCTACACCTTC.

This clonotype was counted once. The rearrangement links TRBV4-1 to TRBJ2-3; 7 nucleotides align to TRBD2. The CDR3 is 16 residues long. Trimming at V came to 0 bases and at J to 0 bases, leaving 3 bases not matched to a gene. The V gene's germline CDR1 is MGHRA and CDR2 YSYEKL. CDR3 in DNA: TGCGCCAGCAGCCAAGACGGGAGGACTAGCACAGATACGCAGTATTTT. Translated, it gives CASSQDGRTSTDTQYF.

Worth noting for this clonotype: A much more abundant neighbour one base away suggests this may be a read error. In DNA, the CDR3 is TGTGCCTCCAGGGGGGACTCTATTGAAGCTTTCTTT. Its protein product is CASRGDSIEAFF. The chain couples TRBV30 to TRBJ1-1; TRBD1 matches 7 bases. The CDR3 has 12 residues. CDR1 is GTSNPN and CDR2 is SVGIG in the germline V gene (reference sequence). J lost 7 bases, V lost 7 bases, and 9 bases had no gene match. Using reference TRBV30 and TRBJ1-1 for the parts outside the CDR3, the full variable domain is SQTIHQWPATLVQPVGSPLSLECTVEGTSNPNLYWYRQAAGRGLQLLFYSVGIGQISSEVPQNLSASRPQDRQFILSSKKLLLSDSGFYLCASRGDSIEAFFGQGTRLTVV.

V usage is TRBV6-5 and J usage is TRBJ2-1; a possible D gene is TRBD2 (5 bases). The CDR3 sequence is 15 residues long. The germline gives CDR1 MNHEY, CDR2 SVGAGI. V dropped 1 base and J dropped 9 bases, with 16 bases sitting between them. The DNA for the CDR3 is TGTGCCAGCAGTTACTTGAATCCTGTGAGCGGTGAGCAGTTCTTC. Residues: CASSYLNPVSGEQFF.

In the case of this clonotype: At one boundary the junction diverges from the germline segment, which might be a read error. The chain employs TRBV2 and TRBJ1-2; D call uncertain. Germline loops: CDR1 SNHLY, CDR2 FYNNEI. The CDR3 runs 13 residues. The CDR3 region is CVCSIGMMDGYTF. CDR3 nucleotide sequence: TGTGTCTGCAGCATCGGGATGATGGATGGCTACACTTTC.

CDR3 DNA sequence: TGTGCCAGCAACCATTTTACAGGGGCCACTGAAGCTTTCTTT. Amino acids: CASNHFTGATEAFF. The V gene is TRBV11-2, the J gene TRBJ1-1; 7 bases fit TRBD1. The CDR3 covers 14 residues. Germline V lookup: CDR1 SGHAT, CDR2 FQNNGV. V was pared by 7 bases and J by 4 bases, with 9 bases of the junction left unmatched.

This clonotype was seen more than once but under ten times. The gene calls are TRBV14 and TRBJ2-2; D is undetermined. Trimming shortened V by 0 bases and J by 2 bases, and 7 bases separated the two germline ends. The CDR3 has 15 residues. The germline gives CDR1 SGHDN, CDR2 FVKESK. The CDR3 is CASSQERVNTGELFF. The CDR3 DNA reads TGTGCCAGCAGCCAAGAAAGGGTTAACACCGGGGAGCTGTTTTTT.

This clonotype is medium-sized. J is TRBJ2-1 and V is TRBV4-2; 12 bases align to TRBD2. The V segment lost 0 bases and the J segment 2 bases; nucleotides outside the gene matches: 5. This CDR3 comprises 18 residues. Germline CDR1 LGHNA, CDR2 YNFKEQ. The CDR3 DNA sequence: TGTGCCAGCAGCCAAGATTACCGGACTAGCGGGACCTACAATGAGCAGTTCTTC. It yields the protein CASSQDYRTSGTYNEQFF.

V usage is TRBV7-9 and J usage is TRBJ1-1; D unclear. CDR1 is SEHNR and CDR2 is FQNEAQ in the germline V gene (reference sequence). The germline V and J ends were trimmed by 7 bases and 5 bases, with 11 bases remaining between them. This CDR3 contains 12 residues. CDR3 region: CASNFGETEAFF. The CDR3 DNA is TGTGCCAGCAACTTTGGGGAGACTGAAGCTTTCTTT.

Comments on this clonotype: Mismatch with germline at one junction end may stem from a read error. The V and J genes are TRBV5-1 and TRBJ2-5; D not resolved. The CDR3 is made up of 13 amino acids. The germline V gene has CDR1 SGHRS and CDR2 YFSETQ. CDR3 coding DNA: TGCACCAGCACTAACTCGGTTGAAGAGACCCAGTACTTC. Amino acids: CTSTNSVEETQYF.